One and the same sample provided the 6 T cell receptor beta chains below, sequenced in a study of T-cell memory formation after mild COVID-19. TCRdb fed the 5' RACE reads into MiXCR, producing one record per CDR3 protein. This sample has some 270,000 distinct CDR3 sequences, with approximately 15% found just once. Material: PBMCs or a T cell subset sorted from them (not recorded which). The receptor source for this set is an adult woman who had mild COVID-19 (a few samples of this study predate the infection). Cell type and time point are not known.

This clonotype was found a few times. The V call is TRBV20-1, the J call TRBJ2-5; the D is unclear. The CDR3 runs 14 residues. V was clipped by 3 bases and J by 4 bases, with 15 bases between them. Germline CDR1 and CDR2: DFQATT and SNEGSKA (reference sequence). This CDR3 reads CSARPFVVGETQYF. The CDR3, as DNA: TGCAGTGCTAGGCCCTTCGTAGTAGGAGAGACCCAGTACTTC.

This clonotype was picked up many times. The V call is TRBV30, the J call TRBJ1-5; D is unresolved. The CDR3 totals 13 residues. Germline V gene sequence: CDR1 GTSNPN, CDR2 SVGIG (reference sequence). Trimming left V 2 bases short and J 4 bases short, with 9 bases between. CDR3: CAWSRAGNQPQHF. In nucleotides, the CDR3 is TGTGCCTGGAGTAGGGCAGGTAATCAGCCCCAGCATTTT.

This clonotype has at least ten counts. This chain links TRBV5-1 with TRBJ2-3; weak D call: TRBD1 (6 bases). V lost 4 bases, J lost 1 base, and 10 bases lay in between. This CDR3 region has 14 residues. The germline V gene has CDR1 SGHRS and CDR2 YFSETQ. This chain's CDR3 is CASSRTDGTDTQYF. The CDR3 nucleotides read TGCGCCAGCAGCAGGACAGATGGCACAGATACGCAGTATTTT.

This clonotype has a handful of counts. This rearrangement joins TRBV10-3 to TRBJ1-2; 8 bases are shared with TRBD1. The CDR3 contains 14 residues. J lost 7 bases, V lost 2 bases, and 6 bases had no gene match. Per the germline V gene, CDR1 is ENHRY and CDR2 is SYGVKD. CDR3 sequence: CAISETGTGPGYTF. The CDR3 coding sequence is TGTGCCATCAGTGAGACCGGGACAGGACCTGGCTACACCTTC.

The CDR3 region is CSAIAGPDTQYF. In nucleotides, the CDR3 is TGCAGCGCCATTGCGGGCCCTGATACGCAGTATTTT. V usage is TRBV29-1 and J usage is TRBJ2-3, with a tentative D call TRBD2 (5 bases). Germline V gives CDR1 SQVTM, CDR2 ANQGSEA. V dropped 7 bases and J dropped 6 bases, with 14 bases sitting between them. The CDR3 covers 12 residues.

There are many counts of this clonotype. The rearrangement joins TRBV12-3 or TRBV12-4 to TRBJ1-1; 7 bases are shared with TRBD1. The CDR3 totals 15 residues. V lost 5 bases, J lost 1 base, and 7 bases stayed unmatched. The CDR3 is CASSPGDRENTEAFF. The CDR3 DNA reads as TGTGCCAGCAGTCCCGGGGACAGAGAGAACACTGAAGCTTTCTTT.